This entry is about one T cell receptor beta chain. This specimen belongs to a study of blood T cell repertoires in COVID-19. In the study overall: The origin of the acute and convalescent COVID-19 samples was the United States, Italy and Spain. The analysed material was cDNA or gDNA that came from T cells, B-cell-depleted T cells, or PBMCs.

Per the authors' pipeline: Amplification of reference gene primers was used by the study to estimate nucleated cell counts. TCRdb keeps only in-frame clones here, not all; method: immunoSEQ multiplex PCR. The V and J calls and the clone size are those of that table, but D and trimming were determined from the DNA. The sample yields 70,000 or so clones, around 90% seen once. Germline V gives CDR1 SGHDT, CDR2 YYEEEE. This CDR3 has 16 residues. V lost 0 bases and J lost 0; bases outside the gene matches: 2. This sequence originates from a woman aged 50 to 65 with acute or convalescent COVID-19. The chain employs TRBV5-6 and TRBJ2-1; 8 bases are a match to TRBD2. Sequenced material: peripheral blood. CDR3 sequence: CASSLERGSSYNEQFF. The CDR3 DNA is TGTGCCAGCAGCTTGGAGCGGGGGAGCTCCTACAATGAGCAGTTCTTC.